This T cell receptor beta chain was sequenced during a study of blood T cell repertoires in COVID-19. At the level of the study: The United States, Italy and Spain supplied acute and convalescent COVID-19 samples. PBMCs, B-cell-depleted T cells, or T cells provided the cDNA or gDNA that made up the material.

V gave up 4 bases and J gave up 8 bases, with 20 bases separating them. Germline V lookup: CDR1 SEHNR, CDR2 FQNEAQ (reference sequence). The CDR3 is made up of 16 amino acids. Original processing methods: Researchers report that nucleated cell counts were estimated from reference gene primer amplification. Clones were read by immunoSEQ multiplex PCR, and TCRdb kept only the in-frame ones, dropping some. That table furnishes V, J and clone size, whereas the DNA furnished D and trimming. The sample carries roughly 55,000 clones, 70% to 85% recorded once. This clone was seen only once. Sample: peripheral blood. The sequence came from a human donor in a cohort sampled during active COVID-19. The V call is TRBV7-9, the J call TRBJ1-4; D possibly corresponds to TRBD1 (6 bases). The CDR3 bases are TGTGCCAGCAGCTCCTCTCGGCGGCGGGGGCCAGAAAAACTGTTTTTT. It specifies CASSSSRRRGPEKLFF.